This T cell receptor beta chain was recovered during a study of OX40 agonist ivuxolimab in advanced cancers. Study-wide background: Treatment of patients was with ivuxolimab, an agonistic anti-OX40 (CD134) antibody. Administration of intravenous ivuxolimab to patients occurred every 2 weeks at 0.01 to 10 mg/kg. The eligibility criteria allowed prior anti-PD-1, anti-PD-L1 or anti-CTLA-4 therapy, and 40% had some. Notes on the study in general: Normalized T-cell clonal expansion was also low in a subset of nonresponders.

Details on this clone: Antigen unknown.

The germline V gene encodes CDR1 MNHNY and CDR2 SVGAGI (reference sequence). V lost 4 bases, J lost 2 bases, and 11 bases stayed unmatched. CDR3 length equals 16 residues. Repertoires were generated with immunoSEQ multiplex PCR, while TCRdb's copy carries only in-frame clones and drops some. The sample gives some 72,000 clones, around 80% of which show up once; approximately 0.51% is in the top ten. The sample consisted of CD4+ or CD8+ T cells sorted from blood, taken in a trial of the OX40 agonist ivuxolimab. The chain recombines TRBV6-6 with TRBJ2-7, with TRBD2 identical over 7 bases. This TCR was sampled from an adult with an advanced solid tumor such as melanoma, head and neck, liver or kidney cancer. The CDR3: CASSSRGELATYEQYF. CDR3 DNA: TGTGCCAGCAGTTCCCGTGGGGAACTAGCGACCTACGAGCAGTACTTC.